These 15 T cell receptor beta chains originate from one sample sequenced in a study of blood T cell repertoires in COVID-19. The method was immunoSEQ multiplex PCR; TCRdb's version includes in-frame clones alone and lacks a portion of them. The table records fewer than 200,000 clones, around 73% of them present only once. The sequenced sample consisted of PBMCs or T cells enriched from blood (not recorded which). Every receptor here comes from a woman between 50 and 59 years old who had recovered from COVID-19.

The chain links TRBV28 to TRBJ1-6, with TRBD1 matching over 9 bases. Germline V gene sequence: CDR1 MDHEN, CDR2 SYDVKM. CDR3 length: 16 residues. Trimming removed 8 bases from V and 4 bases from J; junction bases left unmatched: 9. The CDR3, as DNA: TGTGCCAGCCGGGGGGGACAGGGCCGATATAATTCACCCCTCCACTTT. As protein: CASRGGQGRYNSPLHF.

This clone was found a few times. The chain combines TRBV2 with TRBJ2-5; D might be TRBD2 (5 bases). The ends were cut back, 3 bases at V and 3 bases at J, with 11 bases in the middle. Germline V lookup: CDR1 SNHLY, CDR2 FYNNEI. This CDR3 contains 14 residues. The CDR3 loop is CASSEGALKETQYF. The CDR3 region has the DNA TGTGCCAGCAGTGAGGGAGCGCTAAAAGAGACCCAGTACTTC.

The rearrangement links TRBV30 to TRBJ1-5, with D unresolved. Germline CDR1 reads GTSNPN; CDR2 reads SVGIG (reference sequence). V shed 0 bases and J shed 6 bases, with 9 bases lying between them. The CDR3 runs 13 residues. CDR3 loop: CAWSVLGSQPQHF. CDR3 coding DNA: TGTGCCTGGAGTGTACTCGGGAGTCAGCCCCAGCATTTT.

The V and J genes are TRBV5-8 and TRBJ1-4; D may be TRBD1 (5 bases). Trimming stripped 2 bases from V and 4 bases from J, with 12 bases between. There are 15 residues in the CDR3. Germline V gives CDR1 SGHTS, CDR2 YDEGEE. CDR3 bases: TGTGCCAGCAGCTTCTCGGCAGGGCGTAATGAAAAACTGTTTTTT. It specifies CASSFSAGRNEKLFF.

This rearrangement joins TRBV5-6 to TRBJ2-6, with 7 bases aligning to TRBD1. V lost 0 bases to trimming and J lost 1 base; unmatched junction nucleotides: 7. Germline assignment: CDR1 SGHDT and CDR2 YYEEEE. CDR3 length equals 18 residues. The CDR3: CASSLEGAMVSGANVLTF. DNA of the CDR3: TGTGCCAGCAGCTTGGAGGGGGCGATGGTGTCTGGGGCCAACGTCCTGACTTTC.

The gene calls are TRBV28 and TRBJ2-2; perhaps TRBD1 as D (6 bases). The CDR3 covers 13 residues. The V and J ends lost 8 bases and 3 bases respectively, with 10 bases between them. CDR1 is MDHEN and CDR2 is SYDVKM in the germline V gene. CDR3 residues: CASLDRYTGELFF. The CDR3 bases are TGTGCCAGCTTGGACAGATACACCGGGGAGCTGTTTTTT.

V is TRBV30 and J is TRBJ1-5, with 9 bases aligning to TRBD1. This CDR3 has 16 amino acids. With V trimmed by 4 bases and J by 3 bases, 10 bases remained unmatched. CDR1 is GTSNPN, CDR2 SVGIG, per germline (reference sequence). The CDR3 region has the DNA TGTGCCTGGACATTTTCGGGACAGGGCTTCAATCAGCCCCAGCATTTT. Its protein product is CAWTFSGQGFNQPQHF. The full variable domain, completed using reference TRBV30 and TRBJ1-5, is SQTIHQWPATLVQPVGSPLSLECTVEGTSNPNLYWYRQAAGRGLQLLFYSVGIGQISSEVPQNLSASRPQDRQFILSSKKLLLSDSGFYLCAWTFSGQGFNQPQHFGDGTRLSIL.

CDR3 in DNA: TGTGCCAGCACCTTTAGTGGCCCGGGGACCGGGGAGCTGTTTTTT. This encodes CASTFSGPGTGELFF. The chain joins TRBV7-3 to TRBJ2-2; D perhaps matches TRBD2 (5 bases). Germline V gene sequence: CDR1 SGHTA, CDR2 FQGTGA. CDR3 size: 15 residues. V shed 7 bases and J shed 5 bases, with 17 bases lying between them.

The genes are TRBV11-3 and TRBJ2-5; a possible D gene is TRBD2 (6 bases). CDR1 is SGHNT and CDR2 is YENEEA in the germline V gene. V was cut by 1 base and J by 2 bases, with 20 bases left in between. This CDR3 region has 18 residues. The CDR3, as DNA: TGTGCCAGCAGCTTAGGCCATCTCGGGGCCGGAGGGCAAGAGACCCAGTACTTC. Protein sequence: CASSLGHLGAGGQETQYF.

This chain links TRBV9 with TRBJ2-3, with D unresolved. Germline lookup yields CDR1 SGDLS and CDR2 YYNGEE. V gave up 6 bases and J gave up 2 bases, with 25 bases separating them. This CDR3 has 18 amino acids. The CDR3 bases are TGTGCCAGCACCCCTGGTTCGAGTAGAGGCGGTTACACAGATACGCAGTATTTT. It is translated as CASTPGSSRGGYTDTQYF.

V usage is TRBV7-9 and J usage is TRBJ1-4; D perhaps matches TRBD1 (6 bases). Germline CDR1 and CDR2: SEHNR and FQNEAQ (reference sequence). The CDR3 has 16 amino acids. V shed 1 base and J shed 8 bases, with 17 bases lying between them. CDR3 DNA: TGTGCCAGCAGCTTAGATTGGGACACACCAGAGGAAAAACTGTTTTTT. Translation gives CASSLDWDTPEEKLFF.

This chain connects TRBV6-4 to TRBJ1-1, with TRBD1 matching 7 bases. J lost 3 bases, V lost 6 bases, and 10 bases had no gene match. Germline CDR1 reads MRHNA; CDR2 reads SNTAGT. This CDR3 is built from 15 residues. This CDR3 is CASRISDRAYTEAFF. CDR3 sequence (DNA): TGTGCCAGCAGGATAAGTGACAGGGCATACACTGAAGCTTTCTTT.

The rearrangement links TRBV3-1 (or the pseudogene TRBV3-2) to TRBJ1-3; D not certain. The germline CDR1 and CDR2 sequences are LGHDT and YNNKEL (reference sequence). V was trimmed by 3 bases and J by 0 bases, leaving 12 bases between them. CDR3 length: 16 residues. CDR3 in DNA: TGTGCCAGCAGCCAGGCACCCACCCTCTCTGGAAACACCATATATTTT. This encodes CASSQAPTLSGNTIYF.

The chain couples TRBV27 to TRBJ1-4; D possibly corresponds to TRBD1 (5 bases). The CDR3 totals 15 residues. V lost 2 bases and J 8 bases, leaving 15 bases between the germline ends. Germline V CDR1 and CDR2: MNHEY, SMNVEV (reference sequence). The DNA of the CDR3 is TGTGCCAGCAGTTTACGTAGGGGATTTGGGGAAAAACTGTTTTTT. Protein sequence: CASSLRRGFGEKLFF.

The V call is TRBV7-3, the J call TRBJ2-7; D uncertain. The germline V and J ends were trimmed by 3 bases and 0 bases, with 6 bases remaining between them. The CDR3 has 13 residues. Per germline, CDR1 SGHTA and CDR2 FQGTGA. The CDR3 region is CASSFSSSYEQYF. In DNA form, the CDR3 reads TGTGCCAGCAGCTTCTCCAGCTCCTACGAGCAGTACTTC.